This TCR beta chain is drawn from a study of Ad26.COV2.S vaccination and SARS-CoV-2 variants. Study at large: Donor got 5x10^10 or 1x10^11 viral particles of Ad26.COV2.S.

V gave up 6 bases and J gave up 5 bases, with 11 bases separating them. CDR3 length equals 12 residues. About this clone: Its antigen is unidentified.

Study-level findings and limits: Individuals receiving vaccine had higher spike-specific TCR breadth than placebo recipients did.

Some clones are missing from TCRdb's copy, which holds only in-frame ones; the method was immunoSEQ multiplex PCR. The sample holds 440,000 or so clones, roughly 91% seen once. Stated treatment: around 19 received Ad26.COV2.S at low or high dose, single or two shots; about 5 received placebo; per-sample allocation not given. All samples were drawn on day 63, counting from the first vaccine or placebo injection. A Boston donor was an adult aged 18-55 years. The TCR sequence derives from a person between 18 and 59 years old who received the Ad26.COV2.S COVID-19 vaccine or a placebo. The sample in question was peripheral blood, obtained in a trial of Ad26.COV2.S vaccine versus placebo. The chain couples TRBV12-3 or TRBV12-4 to TRBJ2-7, with TRBD1 as a possible D gene (6 bases). CDR3: CASRNPGDEQYF. The CDR3 nucleotides are TGTGCCAGCAGGAACCCAGGGGACGAGCAGTACTTC.